This TCR beta chain came from a study of blood T cell repertoires in COVID-19. Study context: Samples representing acute and convalescent COVID-19 were sourced from the United States, Italy and Spain.

This table comes from immunoSEQ multiplex PCR, and its TCRdb copy is limited to in-frame clones, with some not included. The sample shows around 120,000 clones, about three quarters of them seen only once. The CDR3 consists of 13 residues. Germline V gives CDR1 LGHDT, CDR2 YNNKEL (reference sequence). The V gene lost 5 bases and the J gene lost 6 bases, with 14 bases spanning the gap. In its sample, this clone was seen a few times. Sequencing was carried out using peripheral blood. The genes are TRBV3-1 (or the pseudogene TRBV3-2) and TRBJ2-7; D perhaps matches TRBD1 (5 bases). This clonotype was obtained from a man aged 80 or over with acute or convalescent COVID-19. The CDR3 DNA is TGTGCCAGCAGCACCAGGGCATCGGGCGAGCAGTACTTC. Protein: CASSTRASGEQYF.